The count of the clone carrying this T cell receptor (beta chain) is one. The antigen is unknown. PCR involved 60 Vbeta and 13 Jbeta primers. Measured with immunoSEQ multiplex PCR; TCRdb has only the in-frame clones, and not every one. The profile shows some 180,000 clones, approximately 80% of them singletons. This sample stems from a study of cytomegalovirus exposure and HLA in healthy donors. Study observations and caveats: As a later analysis showed, a missense DCLRE1C variant was linked to trimming of TCR beta V- and J-genes. Researchers reportedly found TCR beta sequences accurately predicted most subjects' HLA-A and HLA-B alleles. Roughly even sequencing depth across donors was the assumption behind the presence/absence analyses. A later analysis found TCR association rates differed by HLA locus, highest for DRB1 and lowest for HLA-C.

The V and J ends lost 7 bases and 8 bases respectively, with 18 bases between them. The CDR3 loop spans 13 amino acids. Germline V gene data show CDR1 as SQVTM and CDR2 as ANQGSEA. The TCR was taken from a woman in her 30s in good health and CMV-seronegative. Sequencing was done on a sample of PBMCs. V usage is TRBV29-1 and J usage is TRBJ2-1; the D gene is possibly TRBD1 (5 bases). DNA for the CDR3: TGCAGCGAAATAAATCTGAAGGGGTATGAGCAGTTCTTC. Protein: CSEINLKGYEQFF.